This T cell receptor beta chain derives from a study of blood T cell repertoires in COVID-19. The wider study: The study drew acute and convalescent COVID-19 samples from the United States, Italy and Spain.

There are 15 residues in the CDR3. From germline, CDR1 is MNHEY and CDR2 SVGAGI. V dropped 5 bases and J dropped 0 bases, with 11 bases sitting between them. In the authors' workflow: Amplification with reference gene primers provided the estimates of nucleated cell counts. The repertoire was sequenced with immunoSEQ multiplex PCR; TCRdb's copy has only in-frame clones and lacks some. Clonal size and the V and J genes are those of that table, whereas D and trimming came from the DNA. This sample has roughly 120,000 clones, with about four fifths found just once. This rearrangement joins TRBV6-5 to TRBJ2-4; D is undetermined. The origin of this receptor is a woman aged 55-69 years with acute or convalescent COVID-19. The sample comprised peripheral blood. CDR3 in amino acids: CASSPGPLAKNIQYF. In nucleotides, the CDR3 is TGTGCCAGCAGTCCAGGCCCACTAGCCAAAAACATTCAGTACTTC.